Listed below are T cell receptor beta chains from one sample, sequenced in a study of blood T cell repertoires in COVID-19. Sequencing used immunoSEQ multiplex PCR; TCRdb keeps in-frame clones, though not all of them. This table has fewer than 350,000 clones, 88% appearing once. The source material was peripheral blood. The receptors stem from a woman aged 30 to 39 with COVID-19, enrolled during active disease. Both conserved end residues are part of each CDR3. The D gene is left open where the match is weak. Clone size is shown for a subset of rows, as once, few, many or a class of expanded clone.

cdr3_length | j_call | v_call | d_call | clone_size | cdr3_nt | cdr3_aa
15 | TRBJ1-2 | TRBV4-2 | TRBD1 | - | TGTGCCAGCAGCCAAGATTGGGACAGGGCGTATGGCTACACCTTC | CASSQDWDRAYGYTF
13 | TRBJ1-1 | TRBV2 | - | once | TGTGCCAGCACCGTCAGGCAGAACACTGAAGCTTTCTTT | CASTVRQNTEAFF
14 | TRBJ1-4 | TRBV6-1 | - | - | TGTGCCAGCAGTGAACGGGCAACTAATGAAAAACTGTTTTTT | CASSERATNEKLFF
15 | TRBJ2-3 | TRBV9 | - | - | TGTGCCAGCAGCGTAAGGACTATGAGCACAGATACGCAGTATTTT | CASSVRTMSTDTQYF
13 | TRBJ1-1 | TRBV27 | - | - | TGTGCCAGCAGTTTAGACTCACTGTCTGAAGCTTTCTTT | CASSLDSLSEAFF
17 | TRBJ2-2 | TRBV7-9 | TRBD1 | - | TGTGCCAGCAGCCCCGGGACAGGGGTTATAATGACCGGGGAGCTGTTTTTT | CASSPGTGVIMTGELFF
11 | TRBJ2-5 | TRBV3-1/TRBV3-2 | - | - | TGTGCCAGCAGCCAAACCCTAACCCAGTACTTC | CASSQTLTQYF
15 | TRBJ1-6 | TRBV28 | - | - | TGTGCCAGCAGTTTAGTCTCAACAGGGAGCAAACCCCTCCACTTT | CASSLVSTGSKPLHF
18 | TRBJ2-2 | TRBV11-2 | TRBD2 | - | TGTGCCAGCAGCCTCCGTCCTTCTAGCGGGGGGCGGACCGGGGAGCTGTTTTTT | CASSLRPSSGGRTGELFF
16 | TRBJ2-3 | TRBV2 | TRBD2 | - | TGTGCCAGCAGTCCCTTTAGCGGGGTTATCGGGGATACGCAGTATTTT | CASSPFSGVIGDTQYF
15 | TRBJ1-1 | TRBV7-9 | TRBD1 | - | TGTGCCAGCAGCACGGGACAGGGATCGAACACTGAAGCTTTCTTT | CASSTGQGSNTEAFF
17 | TRBJ2-5 | TRBV5-4 | - | - | TGTGCCAGCAGCTTCTTTTTGGGACACTCAACTAGGGAGACCCAGTACTTC | CASSFFLGHSTRETQYF
16 | TRBJ2-2 | TRBV7-2 | TRBD2 | - | TGTGCCAGCAGCTTAAAGAGACTAGCGGGAACCGGGGAGCTGTTTTTT | CASSLKRLAGTGELFF
14 | TRBJ2-5 | TRBV6-6 | - | - | TGTGCCAGCAGGGCAAGTGGGCGCCAAGAGACCCAGTACTTC | CASRASGRQETQYF
12 | TRBJ2-3 | TRBV4-1 | - | - | TGCGCCAGCAGCCAAGCAATGGATACGCAGTATTTT | CASSQAMDTQYF
15 | TRBJ2-6 | TRBV6-5 | - | - | TGTGCCGGTTCCGCAGGTTGGATTGGGGCCAACGTCCTGACTTTC | CAGSAGWIGANVLTF
13 | TRBJ1-1 | TRBV4-1 | - | - | TGCGCCAGCAGCCAGGGTATGGGCCCTGAAGCTTTCTTT | CASSQGMGPEAFF
15 | TRBJ1-5 | TRBV19 | - | - | TGTGCCAGTAGTTTGACAGCTTATAGCAATCAGCCCCAGCATTTT | CASSLTAYSNQPQHF
14 | TRBJ2-7 | TRBV5-1 | TRBD1 | - | TGCGCCAGCAGCTTGGCACAGGGGGCAAGGGAGCAGTACTTC | CASSLAQGAREQYF
16 | TRBJ1-1 | TRBV6-6 | TRBD1 | - | TGTGCCAGCAGGGTAGAAGGCAGGGGGCGTCTAGCTGAAGCTTTCTTT | CASRVEGRGRLAEAFF